This T cell receptor (beta chain) was observed in a study of beta chain features in type 1 diabetes. Reverse transcription of all isolated RNA meant that expressed TCRB transcripts were sequenced. Produced via immunoSEQ multiplex PCR; TCRdb's table is partial and in-frame only. In the table there are 900,000 or so clones, 15% to 20% of which are singletons. Concerning this clone: This sample also contains other DNA sequences that code for the same CDR3.

Germline values: CDR1 SGHTA, CDR2 FQGNSA. The CDR3 extends over 13 amino acids. V lost 2 bases to trimming and J lost 3 bases, with 7 bases between them. The sequenced sample consisted of naive CD4+ T cells from blood. The V gene is TRBV7-2, the J gene TRBJ1-2; D is unclear. The sequence was collected from a woman between 18 and 30 years old in good health. The CDR3 spells CASSLSRDYGYTF. The CDR3, as DNA: TGTGCCAGCAGCTTAAGCAGAGACTATGGCTACACCTTC. Full variable domain (rest looked up from reference TRBV7-2 and TRBJ1-2): GAGVSQSPSNKVTEKGKDVELRCDPISGHTALYWYRQSLGQGLEFLIYFQGNSAPDKSGLPSDRFSAERTGGSVSTLTIQRTQQEDSAVYLCASSLSRDYGYTFGSGTRLTVV.